The T cell receptor beta chain described here comes from a study of identical twins (dated by TCRdb to the mid-2010s). A note on the overall study: To test whether fetal clonotypes persist, this study deep-sequenced TCR alpha and beta repertoires from monozygotic twins, from unrelated adults of various ages, and from cord blood. Replicate twin experiments were performed at different times using different library preparation protocols to rule out contamination. The research as a whole found: Abundant cord blood beta clonotypes had fewer insertions, young adult naive repertoires showed a similar but weaker trend, and memory repertoires showed no such trend. Recombination models systematically underestimated out-of-frame TCR alpha sharing in monozygotic twins but agreed with sharing between unrelated individuals. A weaker excess of twin sharing was found in beta out-of-frame sequences because the signal-to-noise ratio was lowered by fewer shared sequences. Invariant T cells such as MAIT and iNKT could partly confound zero-insertion analyses, though diverse VJ usage argued against this for most clonotypes. Compared with coincidental sharing between unrelated individuals, out-of-frame TCR alpha sequences shared between twins showed an excess of sequences with low generation probability. Conclusions relied on cross-sectional statistical analysis, since the same donors could not be followed over many years.

The V and J ends are trimmed by 8 bases and 0 bases, leaving 13 bases between them. From its cysteine to its phenylalanine, the CDR3 spans 14 amino acids. CDR3 DNA is the only sequence kept; it has 42 bases, read in frame from the first base. CDR1 and CDR2 (ENHRY, SYGVKD) derive from the germline V gene. Every donor was a healthy Caucasian. The twin cohort consisted of three pairs of female monozygotic twins, all aged about 18 to 29 years. Miltenyi CD45RO+ enrichment and human naive T-cell isolation kits were used to isolate memory (CD45RO+) and naive T cells from PBMC. In regard to this clonotype: The antigen it binds to is not known. One base away there is no much larger clone; base qualities are not given.

Library preparation was by 5' RACE. Sequencer: Illumina HiSeq 2000. A universal primer binding site was introduced by template switching, and a unique molecular identifier was present in the final cDNA, enabling accurate counting of TCR cDNA molecules. Specific primers in the conserved constant-segment region were used to synthesize first-strand cDNA for the TCR alpha and beta chains. To control for contamination, every cDNA library carried two barcodes: a SMART-Mk sample barcode plus Illumina barcodes. TruSeq adapter sequences, together with Illumina sample barcodes, were added in two successive PCR steps. Sequencing of the TCR alpha and beta cDNA libraries was done on the Illumina HiSeq platform using custom primers. The study's processing was this. MiGEC was used to process raw reads and extract unique molecular identifiers, and MiXCR was used to find CDR3 positions. Recombination models were inferred per individual with the repgenHMM and IGoR tools using an EM algorithm. The analysis of shared clonotypes was done with the tcR package in R, with sharing normalized by the product of cloneset sizes. To study raw recombination free of thymic and clonal selection effects, out-of-frame nonproductive sequences were analyzed. The public reads were reanalyzed by TCRdb: fastp trimming at Q25, MiXCR alignment, in-frame beta chains only. Identical CDR3 proteins give one entry, which carries the most common genes and DNA. Here the V and J calls rest on TCRdb's processing, not on the authors' analysis. This sample gives roughly 290,000 distinct CDR3 sequences in total; under 9% of them show up just once. Approximately 2.1% of the sample is held by the ten biggest clonotypes.

These data also formed part of another study, on yellow fever vaccine responses in identical twins. As described in the second report: According to the authors, the vaccine-induced T cell response in identical twins seemed to be partly convergent and partly specific to each individual. The study precisely tracked vaccine-responding T cell clones in identical twins.

The source of this sequence is a woman between 18 and 30 years old in good health. Sequencing was done on a sample of memory (CD45RO+) T cells sorted from blood. In the paper's terms, the cell subset or site label means: CD45RO+ enriched T cells. This chain joins TRBV10-3 to TRBJ1-1; the D gene assignment is ambiguous. The DNA sequence is given as TGTGCCATCTCTCTGAAAGGGATGAACACTGAAGCTTTCTTT. Translated, it gives CAISLKGMNTEAFF.